Listed below are T cell receptor beta chains from one sample, sequenced in a study of OX40 agonist ivuxolimab in advanced cancers. The table came from immunoSEQ multiplex PCR; TCRdb's copy has only in-frame clones and leaves some out. The table lists 75,000 to 90,000 clones, roughly 89% of them singletons. This material consisted of CD4+ or CD8+ T cells sorted from blood, taken in a trial of the OX40 agonist ivuxolimab. The receptors stem from an adult with an advanced solid tumor such as melanoma, head and neck, liver or kidney cancer. Both conserved end residues are trimmed from each CDR3. The order of the fields is J gene, V gene, clone size, CDR3 protein. Only some rows state a clone size, as once, few, many or a class for expanded clones.

>TRBJ2-1|TRBV6-5|.
ASNEGVEQF
>TRBJ1-5|TRBV4-1|.
ASSQEWESSNQPQH
>TRBJ1-4|TRBV28|.
ASSKDDEKLF
>TRBJ1-5|TRBV27|.
ASSLQLSNQPQH
>TRBJ1-3|TRBV28|.
ASSSREAGNTIY
>TRBJ1-4|TRBV7-8|.
ASSLEGGAEKLF
>TRBJ2-7|TRBV28|.
ASSPPIGPNTYEQY
>TRBJ1-2|TRBV30|.
AWRRWTEANYGYT
>TRBJ2-1|TRBV27|.
ASSLYWESSYNEQF
>TRBJ2-3|TRBV23-1|.
ASRGSKWEGVTDTQY
>TRBJ2-7|TRBV30|.
AWSVLAGTEQY
>TRBJ2-2|TRBV29-1|.
SVEYWGLADGTGELF
>TRBJ2-6|TRBV28|.
ASSFLSGANVLT
>TRBJ1-1|TRBV7-9|.
ASSPPLTPLGEAF
>TRBJ1-2|TRBV9|once
ASSVVSAPTYYGYT